The next 12 T cell receptor beta chains were all read from a single sample in a study of blood T cells in healthy people across ages. For the second PCR, which ran for about 6 to 12 cycles, a sample-barcoded 5' primer and a J-beta primer mix were used. TCRdb recomputed calls from the 5' RACE reads with MiXCR, one row per CDR3 protein. Here the sample spans 1.5 million or so distinct CDR3 sequences, under 55% being singletons. The sample was blood. Receptors were obtained from a woman between 18 and 29 years old in good health.

This chain links TRBV3-1 with TRBJ1-1, with 7 positions matching TRBD1. V shed 4 bases, J shed 4 bases, and the junction held 6 bases outside the gene matches. This CDR3 contains 14 residues. Germline V gives CDR1 LGHDT, CDR2 YNNKEL (reference sequence). CDR3 loop: CASSRGQAITEAFF. The CDR3 DNA is TGTGCCAGCAGCCGCGGACAGGCAATCACTGAAGCTTTCTTT.

This clonotype was seen a handful of times. The J gene is TRBJ2-1, the V gene TRBV15; no definite D call. Germline V gene sequence: CDR1 LNHNV, CDR2 YYDKDF (reference sequence). The CDR3 has 13 amino acids. V was trimmed by 11 bases and J by 4 bases, leaving 15 bases between them. The CDR3 protein is CAVSKDGYNEQFF. Written as DNA, the CDR3 is TGTGCCGTCAGCAAAGACGGGTACAATGAGCAGTTCTTC.

This clonotype was found many times. The rearrangement joins TRBV7-2 to TRBJ1-4; the match to TRBD1 covers 10 bases. Unmatched junction bases numbered 6, after V lost 0 bases and J lost 8 bases. Germline values: CDR1 SGHTA, CDR2 FQGNSA. The CDR3 spans 16 residues. The chain's CDR3 is CASSLAIGTGDEKLFF. As DNA, the CDR3 is TGTGCCAGCAGCTTAGCAATTGGGACAGGGGACGAAAAACTGTTTTTT.

The chain combines TRBV7-2 with TRBJ2-3, with TRBD2 matching 7 bases. CDR3 length: 15 amino acids. Germline CDR1 SGHTA, CDR2 FQGNSA. J gave up 2 bases and V 8 bases, and 10 bases lay outside the gene matches. This CDR3 reads CASARASGSTDTQYF. The CDR3 DNA sequence: TGTGCCAGCGCTCGGGCTAGCGGCTCCACAGATACGCAGTATTTT.

The gene calls are TRBV5-1 and TRBJ1-1; 10 bases agree with TRBD1. CDR3 length: 17 amino acids. CDR1 is SGHRS and CDR2 is YFSETQ in the germline V gene. Trimming cost V 6 bases and J 0 bases; bases outside gene matches: 11. CDR3 loop: CASKSGTGAMMNTEAFF. The CDR3 DNA follows: TGCGCCAGCAAATCCGGGACAGGGGCAATGATGAACACTGAAGCTTTCTTT. Drawing the rest from reference TRBV5-1 and TRBJ1-1, the complete variable domain is KAGVTQTPRYLIKTRGQQVTLSCSPISGHRSVSWYQQTPGQGLQFLFEYFSETQRNKGNFPGRFSGRQFSNSRSEMNVSTLELGDSALYLCASKSGTGAMMNTEAFFGQGTRLTVV.

A few counts support this clonotype. The chain employs TRBV5-5 and TRBJ2-3, with D possibly being TRBD2 (6 bases). V was pared by 6 bases and J by 1 base, with 12 bases between. The CDR3 loop spans 14 amino acids. CDR1 and CDR2 from the germline V gene are SGHKS and YYEKEE (reference sequence). The CDR3 DNA reads TGTGCCAGCAACCCTTGGGGGGGCACAGATACGCAGTATTTT. Translation gives CASNPWGGTDTQYF.

With respect to this clonotype: At one of its ends the junction is not consistent with the germline gene, which may arise from a read error. The chain joins TRBV2 to TRBJ2-3, with no clear D. CDR3 length equals 12 residues. Germline V gene lookup returns CDR1 SNHLY and CDR2 FYNNEI. CDR3 loop: CASGDSTDAQYF. CDR3 DNA sequence: TGTGCCAGCGGGGATAGCACAGATGCGCAGTATTTT.

This clonotype came up a few times. The chain uses TRBV27 and TRBJ2-6; D is tentatively TRBD1 or TRBD2 (5 bases each). V was shortened by 7 bases and J by 2 bases, with 15 bases between the two germline ends. The CDR3 has 16 residues. Germline V CDR1 and CDR2: MNHEY, SMNVEV (reference sequence). The CDR3 DNA sequence: TGTGCCAGCAATCCCTCCCGGGGCCCTGGGGCCAACGTCCTGACTTTC. As protein: CASNPSRGPGANVLTF.

The CDR3 sequence: CASSYASGNTIYF. CDR3 DNA sequence: TGTGCCAGCAGCTACGCCAGTGGAAACACCATATATTTT. The rearrangement joins TRBV28 to TRBJ1-3; D gene unclear. Between the trimmed V and J ends, which lost 6 bases and 3 bases, there was a span of 9 bases. Looked up from germline, CDR1 is MDHEN and CDR2 is SYDVKM. The CDR3 has 13 amino acids.

The chain has TRBV29-1 and TRBJ1-2; D perhaps matches TRBD1 (5 bases). Germline loops: CDR1 SQVTM, CDR2 ANQGSEA. The CDR3 runs 13 residues. V lost 8 bases and J 8 bases, leaving 21 bases between the germline ends. CDR3 region: CSSQQETQGGYTF. CDR3 nucleotide sequence: TGCAGCTCCCAACAGGAGACTCAGGGAGGCTACACCTTC.

The chain combines TRBV6-1 with TRBJ1-1, with a weak D call TRBD1 (6 bases). CDR3 size: 14 residues. Germline V gene sequence: CDR1 MNHNS, CDR2 SASEGT. Trimming stripped 8 bases from V and 5 bases from J, with 18 bases between. This CDR3 reads CASRRGQMGTEAFF. The CDR3 DNA reads TGTGCCAGCCGCAGGGGCCAGATGGGGACTGAAGCTTTCTTT.

As concerns this clonotype: At one of its ends the junction is not consistent with the germline gene, which may arise from a read error. The rearrangement uses TRBV20-1 and TRBJ1-2; D call uncertain. This CDR3 is 12 amino acids long. Germline CDR1 and CDR2: DFQATT and SNEGSKA (reference sequence). CDR3 bases: TGCAGTGTTAGAGATAGAGACTATGGCTACACCTTC. Translated, it gives CSVRDRDYGYTF.